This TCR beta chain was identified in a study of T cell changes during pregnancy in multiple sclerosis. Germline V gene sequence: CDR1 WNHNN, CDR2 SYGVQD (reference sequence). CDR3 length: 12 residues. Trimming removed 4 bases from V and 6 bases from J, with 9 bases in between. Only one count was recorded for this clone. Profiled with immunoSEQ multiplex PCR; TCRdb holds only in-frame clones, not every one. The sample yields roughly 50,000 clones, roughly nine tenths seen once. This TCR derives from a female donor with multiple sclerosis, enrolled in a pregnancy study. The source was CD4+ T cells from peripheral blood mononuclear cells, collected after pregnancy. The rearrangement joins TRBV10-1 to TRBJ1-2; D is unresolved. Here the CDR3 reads CASSAGNNGYTF. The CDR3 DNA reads TGCGCCAGCAGTGCCGGGAACAATGGCTACACCTTC.